This TCR beta chain was sequenced in a study of blood T cell repertoires in COVID-19. Study at large: T cells, B-cell-depleted T cells, or PBMCs supplied cDNA or gDNA.

Trimming at V came to 0 bases and at J to 5 bases, leaving 9 bases not matched to a gene. Per the germline V gene, CDR1 is MGHRA and CDR2 is YSYEKL. This CDR3 has 16 amino acids. Assay: immunoSEQ multiplex PCR; the TCRdb copy retains only in-frame clones and omits some. The sample shows around 230,000 clones, around four fifths of them seen only once. The chain uses TRBV4-1 and TRBJ1-1; 7 nucleotides agree with TRBD1. The sequence derives from a woman in her 50s with acute or convalescent COVID-19. Sequencing was performed on peripheral blood. The CDR3, as DNA: TGCGCCAGCAGCCAAGATCTTAATACAGGGGCGACTGAAGCTTTCTTT. It is translated as CASSQDLNTGATEAFF.